This TCR beta chain appears in the sequencing data of a study of blood T cell repertoires in COVID-19. V dropped 2 bases and J dropped 5 bases, with 12 bases sitting between them. The V gene's germline CDR1 is SGHAT and CDR2 FQNNGV. The CDR3 extends over 14 amino acids. In the source study's methods: By means of reference gene primer amplification, nucleated cell counts were estimated. The method was immunoSEQ multiplex PCR; TCRdb's version includes in-frame clones alone and lacks a portion of them. V and J calls plus clone size are reproduced from that table; the DNA served to infer D and trimming. The sample holds roughly 180,000 clones, about four fifths seen once.

The chain employs TRBV11-2 and TRBJ1-1; D is possibly TRBD1 (6 bases). Material: peripheral blood. The clonotype was recovered from a human donor in a cohort sampled during active COVID-19. This chain's CDR3 is CASSLSRGFTEAFF. CDR3 in DNA: TGTGCCAGCAGCTTATCCAGGGGTTTTACTGAAGCTTTCTTT.